This T cell receptor beta chain was obtained from a study of beta chain features in type 1 diabetes. General study results and limits: TCRB CDR3s from Type 1 diabetes patients were moderately but significantly shorter in all four CD4+ subsets.

The CDR3 totals 13 residues. Germline-derived CDR1 and CDR2 are SNHLY and FYNNEI. V dropped 8 bases and J dropped 2; count of bases not matched to a gene: 4. The sequenced template was cDNA made from the entire isolated RNA. Clones were read by immunoSEQ multiplex PCR, and TCRdb kept only the in-frame ones, dropping some. The data contain 630,000 or so clones, over 11% of them singletons. Remarks on this clone: Its matching antigen is unknown.

The sequenced material came from naive CD4+ T cells from blood. The chain couples TRBV2 to TRBJ2-7; 9 nucleotides line up with TRBD1. The TCR originated in a man between 18 and 29 years old with type 1 diabetes. The CDR3 reads CASEQGATYEQYF. CDR3 in DNA: TGTGCCAGCGAACAGGGGGCAACCTACGAGCAGTACTTC.